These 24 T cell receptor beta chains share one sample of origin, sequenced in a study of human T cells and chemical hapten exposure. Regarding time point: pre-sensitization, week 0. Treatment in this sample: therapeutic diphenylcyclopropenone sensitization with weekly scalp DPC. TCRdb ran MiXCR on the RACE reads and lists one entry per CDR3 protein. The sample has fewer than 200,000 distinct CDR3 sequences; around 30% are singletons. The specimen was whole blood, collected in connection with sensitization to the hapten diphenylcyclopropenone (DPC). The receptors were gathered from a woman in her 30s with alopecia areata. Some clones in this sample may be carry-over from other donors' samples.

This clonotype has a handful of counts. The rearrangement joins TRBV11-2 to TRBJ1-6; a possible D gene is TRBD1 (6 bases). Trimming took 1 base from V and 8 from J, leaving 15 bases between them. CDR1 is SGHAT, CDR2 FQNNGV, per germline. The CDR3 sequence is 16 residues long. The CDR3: CASSLGVAGVHSPLHF. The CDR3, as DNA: TGTGCCAGCAGCTTAGGGGTTGCAGGGGTGCATTCACCCCTCCACTTT.

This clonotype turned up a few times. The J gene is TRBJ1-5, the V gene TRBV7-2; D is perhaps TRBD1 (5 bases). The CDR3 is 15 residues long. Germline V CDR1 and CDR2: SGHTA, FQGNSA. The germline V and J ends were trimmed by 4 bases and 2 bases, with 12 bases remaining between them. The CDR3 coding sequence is TGTGCCAGCAGCTCCCAGGGTTATGGCAATCAGCCCCAGCATTTT. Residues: CASSSQGYGNQPQHF.

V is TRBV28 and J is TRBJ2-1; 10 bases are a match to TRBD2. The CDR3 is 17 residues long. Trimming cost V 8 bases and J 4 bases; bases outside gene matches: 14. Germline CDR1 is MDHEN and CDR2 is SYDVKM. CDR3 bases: TGTGCCAGCTCCCCCCTGGAAGTAGCGGGAGGATACAATGAGCAGTTCTTC. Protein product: CASSPLEVAGGYNEQFF.

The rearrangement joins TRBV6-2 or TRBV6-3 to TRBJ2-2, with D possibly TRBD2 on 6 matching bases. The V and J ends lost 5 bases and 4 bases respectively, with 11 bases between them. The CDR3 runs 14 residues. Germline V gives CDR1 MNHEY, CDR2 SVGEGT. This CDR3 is CASSGTESTGELFF. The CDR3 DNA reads TGTGCCAGCAGTGGGACTGAGAGCACCGGGGAGCTGTTTTTT.

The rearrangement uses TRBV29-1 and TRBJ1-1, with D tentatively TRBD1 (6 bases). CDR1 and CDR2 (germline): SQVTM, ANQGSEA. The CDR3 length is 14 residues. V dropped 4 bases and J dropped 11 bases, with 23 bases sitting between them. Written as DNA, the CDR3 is TGCAGCGTTGTGGGGACAACAGGGAGGAATGTCGCTTTCTTT. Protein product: CSVVGTTGRNVAFF.

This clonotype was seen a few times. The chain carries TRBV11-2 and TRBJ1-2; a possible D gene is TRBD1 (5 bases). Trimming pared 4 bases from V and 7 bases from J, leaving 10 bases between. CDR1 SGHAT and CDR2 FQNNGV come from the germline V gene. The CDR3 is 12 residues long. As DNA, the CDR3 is TGTGCCAGCAGCTACCACCAGGGTGGCTACACCTTC. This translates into CASSYHQGGYTF.

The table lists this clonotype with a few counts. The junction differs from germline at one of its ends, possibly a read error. The CDR3 region is CSGETPSRYNEQFF. CDR3 coding DNA: TGCAGCGGTGAAACGCCTAGCAGGTACAATGAGCAGTTCTTC. The chain carries TRBV29-1 and TRBJ2-1, with a possible D match to TRBD2 (5 bases). CDR1 is SQVTM and CDR2 is ANQGSEA in the germline V gene. The CDR3 totals 14 residues.

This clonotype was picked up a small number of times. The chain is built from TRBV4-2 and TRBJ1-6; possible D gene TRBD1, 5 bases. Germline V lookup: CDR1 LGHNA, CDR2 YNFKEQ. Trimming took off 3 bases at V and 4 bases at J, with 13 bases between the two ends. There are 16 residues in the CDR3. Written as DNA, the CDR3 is TGTGCCAGCAGCCAGGGCCCGGGGGGGTATAATTCACCCCTCCACTTT. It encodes CASSQGPGGYNSPLHF.

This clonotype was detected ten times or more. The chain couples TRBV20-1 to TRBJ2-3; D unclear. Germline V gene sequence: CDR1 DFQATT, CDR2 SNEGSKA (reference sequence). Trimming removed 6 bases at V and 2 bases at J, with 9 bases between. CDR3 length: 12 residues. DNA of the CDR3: TGCAGTGCAGTCTATCACACAGATACGCAGTATTTT. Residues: CSAVYHTDTQYF.

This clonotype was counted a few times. The CDR3 region is CSAREGLAVGREQFF. Written as DNA, the CDR3 is TGCAGTGCTAGAGAGGGACTAGCGGTAGGTAGGGAGCAGTTCTTC. The chain joins TRBV20-1 to TRBJ2-1; 11 bases align to TRBD2. Trimming at V came to 0 bases and at J to 10 bases, leaving 8 bases not matched to a gene. This CDR3 has 15 amino acids. Germline CDR1 and CDR2: DFQATT and SNEGSKA (reference sequence).

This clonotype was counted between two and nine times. In nucleotides, the CDR3 is TGTGCCAGTAGTAAACAGGGGTTCGTGAAATCACCCCTCCACTTT. Translated: CASSKQGFVKSPLHF. V gene TRBV27 combines with J gene TRBJ1-6, with 7 nucleotides matching TRBD1. Germline CDR1 and CDR2: MNHEY and SMNVEV (reference sequence). With V trimmed by 9 bases and J by 10 bases, 15 bases remained unmatched. The CDR3 loop spans 15 amino acids.

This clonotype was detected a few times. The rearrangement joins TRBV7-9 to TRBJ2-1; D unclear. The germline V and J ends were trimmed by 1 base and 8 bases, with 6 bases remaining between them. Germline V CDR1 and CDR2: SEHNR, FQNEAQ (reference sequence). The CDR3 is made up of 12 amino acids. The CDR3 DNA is TGTGCCAGCAGCTTAGGTATTGATGAGCAGTTCTTC. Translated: CASSLGIDEQFF.

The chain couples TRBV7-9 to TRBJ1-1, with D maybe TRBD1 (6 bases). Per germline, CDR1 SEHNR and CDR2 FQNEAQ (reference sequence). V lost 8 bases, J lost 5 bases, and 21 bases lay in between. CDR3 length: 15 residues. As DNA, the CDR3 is TGTGCCAGCGGCGCAACCACAGGGCGGGTGACTGAAGCTTTCTTT. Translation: CASGATTGRVTEAFF.

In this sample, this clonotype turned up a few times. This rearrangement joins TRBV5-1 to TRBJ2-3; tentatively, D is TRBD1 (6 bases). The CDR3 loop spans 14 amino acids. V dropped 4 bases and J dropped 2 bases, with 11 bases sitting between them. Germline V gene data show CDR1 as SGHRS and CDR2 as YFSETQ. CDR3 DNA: TGCGCCAGCAGCCAAGGACAGAACACAGATACGCAGTATTTT. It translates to CASSQGQNTDTQYF.

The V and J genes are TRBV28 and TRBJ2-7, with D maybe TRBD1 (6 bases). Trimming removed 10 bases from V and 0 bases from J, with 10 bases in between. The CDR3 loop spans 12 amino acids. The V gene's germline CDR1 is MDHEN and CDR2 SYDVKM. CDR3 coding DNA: TGTGCCACCGGACAGATCTCCTACGAGCAGTACTTC. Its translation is CATGQISYEQYF.

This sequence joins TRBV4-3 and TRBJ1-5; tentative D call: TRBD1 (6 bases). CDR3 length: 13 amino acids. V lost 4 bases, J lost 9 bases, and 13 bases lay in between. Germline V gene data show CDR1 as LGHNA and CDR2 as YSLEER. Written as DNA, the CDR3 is TGCGCCAGCAGCCTCTACAGGGTTCGGCCCCAGCATTTT. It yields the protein CASSLYRVRPQHF.

CDR3 sequence (DNA): TGTGCCAGCTCACCGCAGGGGTATAGGGACAATGAGCAGTTCTTC. Translating gives CASSPQGYRDNEQFF. The chain employs TRBV18 and TRBJ2-1; TRBD1 is a possible D gene (6 bases). Germline-derived CDR1 and CDR2 are KGHSH and LQKENI. The CDR3 spans 15 residues. V shed 3 bases and J shed 5 bases, with 14 bases lying between them. The variable domain in full, completed from reference TRBV18 and TRBJ2-1, reads NAGVMQNPRHLVRRRGQEARLRCSPMKGHSHVYWYRQLPEEGLKFMVYLQKENIIDESGMPKERFSAEFPKEGPSILRIQQVVRGDSAAYFCASSPQGYRDNEQFFGPGTRLTVL.

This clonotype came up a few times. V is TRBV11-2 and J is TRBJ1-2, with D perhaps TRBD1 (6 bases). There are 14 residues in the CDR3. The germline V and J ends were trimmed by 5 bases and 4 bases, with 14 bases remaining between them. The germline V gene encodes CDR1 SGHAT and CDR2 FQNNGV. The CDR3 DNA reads TGTGCCAGCAGCATCCGACAGGAGCCCTATGGCTACACCTTC. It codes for CASSIRQEPYGYTF.

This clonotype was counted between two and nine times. CDR3 in amino acids: CASKGGDTQYF. For the CDR3, the DNA is TGTGCCAGTAAAGGCGGGGATACGCAGTATTTT. This chain connects TRBV28 to TRBJ2-3; possible D gene TRBD2, 5 bases. CDR3 length equals 11 residues. V lost 9 bases, J lost 6 bases, and 10 bases lay in between. The germline CDR1 and CDR2 sequences are MDHEN and SYDVKM.

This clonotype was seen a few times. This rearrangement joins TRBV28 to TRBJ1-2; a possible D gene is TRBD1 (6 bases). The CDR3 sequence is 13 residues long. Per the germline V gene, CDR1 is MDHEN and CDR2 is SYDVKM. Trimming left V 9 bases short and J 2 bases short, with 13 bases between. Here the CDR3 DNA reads TGTGCCAGTGGGGGGGGCAGAAACTATGGCTACACCTTC. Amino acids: CASGGGRNYGYTF.

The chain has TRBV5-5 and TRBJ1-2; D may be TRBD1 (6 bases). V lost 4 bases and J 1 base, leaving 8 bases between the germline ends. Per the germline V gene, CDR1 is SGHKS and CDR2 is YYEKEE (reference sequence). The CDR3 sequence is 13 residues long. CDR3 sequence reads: CASSQGNNYGYTF. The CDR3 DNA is TGTGCCAGCAGCCAGGGGAATAACTATGGCTACACCTTC.

CDR3 in amino acids: CASSLDKGIEQFF. DNA for the CDR3: TGCGCCAGCAGCTTGGATAAGGGGATTGAGCAGTTCTTC. The chain carries TRBV5-1 and TRBJ2-1; possibly TRBD1 for D (5 bases). The CDR3 has 13 residues. The germline V gene has CDR1 SGHRS and CDR2 YFSETQ. V was shortened by 0 bases and J by 9 bases, with 10 bases between the two germline ends.

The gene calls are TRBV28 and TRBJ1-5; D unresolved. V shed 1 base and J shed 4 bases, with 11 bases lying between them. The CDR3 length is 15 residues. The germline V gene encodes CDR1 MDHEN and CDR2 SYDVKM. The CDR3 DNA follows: TGTGCCAGCAGTTTATCCACGACACTTAATCAGCCCCAGCATTTT. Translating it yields CASSLSTTLNQPQHF.

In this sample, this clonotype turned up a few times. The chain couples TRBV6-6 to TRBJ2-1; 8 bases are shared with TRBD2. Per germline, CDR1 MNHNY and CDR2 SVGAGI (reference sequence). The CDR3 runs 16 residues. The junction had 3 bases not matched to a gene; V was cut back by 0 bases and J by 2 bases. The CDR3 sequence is CASSYSRTSPYNEQFF. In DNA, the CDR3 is TGTGCCAGCAGTTACTCGAGGACTAGCCCCTACAATGAGCAGTTCTTC.